Below, one TCR beta chain is given with its context. Researchers ran the PCR with 60 Vbeta and 13 Jbeta primers. The method was immunoSEQ multiplex PCR; TCRdb's version includes in-frame clones alone and lacks a portion of them. The repertoire holds 85,000 to 100,000 clones, with around nine tenths as singletons. Germline V CDR1 and CDR2: ENHRY, SYGVKD. V was cut by 11 bases and J by 6 bases, with 22 bases left in between. CDR3 length: 15 residues. This entry comes from a study of cytomegalovirus exposure and HLA in healthy donors. The TCR comes from a man younger than 40 in good health and CMV-seropositive. Source material: PBMCs. The gene calls are TRBV10-3 and TRBJ1-4; possible D gene TRBD1, 6 bases. The CDR3: CASTRDTGLHEKLFF. CDR3 nucleotide sequence: TGTGCCTCCACCCGGGACACTGGGCTACATGAAAAACTGTTTTTT.